This TCR beta chain was recorded in a study of Ad26.COV2.S vaccination and SARS-CoV-2 variants. Study in general: Donor was assigned to the Ad26.COV2.S arm of trial COV1001. Participants got Ad26.COV2.S intramuscularly, once or twice 56 days apart.

The treatment: roughly 20 received Ad26.COV2.S at low or high dose, single or two shots; several received placebo; per-sample allocation not given. It was on day 63 after the first vaccine or placebo injection that samples were taken. An Ad26 vector was used to express Wuhan-strain SARS-CoV-2 spike as the vaccine. Between the trimmed V and J ends, which lost 2 bases and 4 bases, there was a span of 8 bases. The CDR3 is 13 residues long. The germline V gene encodes CDR1 SEHNR and CDR2 FQNEAQ (reference sequence). This clone came up a few times. Method: immunoSEQ multiplex PCR; TCRdb's copy keeps in-frame clones and lacks some. Among around 300,000 clones listed, approximately 90% were seen once.

The receptor was isolated from a person between 18 and 65 years old who received the Ad26.COV2.S COVID-19 vaccine or a placebo. The genes are TRBV7-9 and TRBJ1-1; D remains ambiguous. The sequenced sample was peripheral blood, obtained in a trial of Ad26.COV2.S vaccine versus placebo. CDR3 residues: CASSLYGSTEAFF. CDR3 coding DNA: TGTGCCAGCAGCTTATACGGCAGCACTGAAGCTTTCTTT.